One and the same sample provided the 11 T cell receptor beta chains below, sequenced in a study of blood T cell repertoires in COVID-19 (TCRdb year 2020). Libraries were built with the immunoSEQ multiplex PCR assay. Held by TCRdb, this immuneACCESS table contains in-frame sequences only and omits some clones. Under half of the omission traces to an unresolved V gene where checked; the cause of the rest is unknown. This sample is represented by approximately 160,000 clones; about 81% of them were singletons. Under 13% of the sample rests with the top ten. The sequenced material came from peripheral blood. Receptors originate from a human donor in a cohort sampled during active COVID-19.

This chain connects TRBV19 to TRBJ2-4; TRBD1 agrees at 9 bases. Germline assignment: CDR1 LNHDA and CDR2 SQIVND (reference sequence). This CDR3 has 17 residues. J gave up 3 bases and V 1 base, and 7 bases lay outside the gene matches. This chain's CDR3 is CASSIVPTGGGKNIQYF. The CDR3 bases are TGTGCCAGTAGTATAGTCCCGACAGGGGGTGGCAAAAACATTCAGTACTTC.

The chain carries TRBV9 and TRBJ2-5, with D perhaps matching TRBD2 (6 bases). There are 14 residues in the CDR3. Germline CDR1 reads SGDLS; CDR2 reads YYNGEE. Trimming took 0 bases from V and 1 from J, leaving 7 bases between them. CDR3 residues: CASSVGGLQETQYF. CDR3 DNA: TGTGCCAGCAGCGTAGGGGGACTCCAAGAGACCCAGTACTTC.

Only a few counts were recorded for this clone. This chain uses TRBV3-1 (or the pseudogene TRBV3-2) with TRBJ2-3; D unresolved. Germline assignment: CDR1 LGHDT and CDR2 YNNKEL (reference sequence). Between the trimmed V and J ends, which lost 2 bases and 1 base, there was a span of 4 bases. There are 13 residues in the CDR3. CDR3 amino acids: CASSQQGTDTQYF. The CDR3 nucleotides read TGTGCCAGCAGCCAACAGGGCACAGATACGCAGTATTTT.

The chain employs TRBV7-2 and TRBJ1-6; a weak D match, TRBD1 (5 bases). This CDR3 is 16 amino acids long. The germline V gene has CDR1 SGHTA and CDR2 FQGNSA. The V and J ends lost 6 bases and 0 bases respectively, with 12 bases between them. The CDR3 region has the DNA TGTGCCAGCAGACCCGACAGTCTCTCCTATAATTCACCCCTCCACTTT. This translates into CASRPDSLSYNSPLHF.

J is TRBJ2-7 and V is TRBV20-1; no clear D gene. Trimming removed 3 bases at V and 2 bases at J, with 11 bases between. CDR1 is DFQATT, CDR2 SNEGSKA, per germline (reference sequence). This CDR3 spans 13 amino acids. The CDR3 region is CSASSVKAYEQYF. Written as DNA, the CDR3 is TGCAGTGCTAGTTCAGTTAAAGCCTACGAGCAGTACTTC.

This chain uses TRBV3-1 (or the pseudogene TRBV3-2) with TRBJ2-5, with D possibly TRBD2 on 5 matching bases. V shed 1 base and J shed 4 bases, with 13 bases lying between them. The CDR3 is 15 residues long. Germline V gene data show CDR1 as LGHDT and CDR2 as YNNKEL (reference sequence). The CDR3 sequence is CASSQVSSSPETQYF. The CDR3, as DNA: TGTGCCAGCAGCCAAGTTTCTAGCAGCCCAGAGACCCAGTACTTC.

The CDR3 sequence: CASSLNSGSGNTEAFF. In DNA, the CDR3 is TGTGCCAGCAGCTTAAACTCGGGGTCGGGAAACACTGAAGCTTTCTTT. This chain joins TRBV7-8 and TRBJ1-1; D ambiguous. CDR1 and CDR2 (germline): SGHVS, FQNEAQ. CDR3 length: 16 residues. Trimming took 2 bases from V and 2 from J, leaving 15 bases between them.

This clone was observed many times. V gene TRBV5-3 combines with J gene TRBJ2-1; 10 positions agree with TRBD1. TRBV5-3 is identified as an open reading frame with a role that is uncertain. There are 15 residues in the CDR3. With V trimmed by 6 bases and J by 6 bases, 9 bases remained unmatched. CDR3 in amino acids: CARTPFGTGVNEQFF. The CDR3, as DNA: TGTGCCAGAACCCCGTTCGGGACAGGGGTCAATGAGCAGTTCTTC.

DNA of the CDR3: TGTGCCAGTAGTATCACCGCGGCCGGGATGGGAGATACGCAGTATTTT. This codes for CASSITAAGMGDTQYF. The V call is TRBV19, the J call TRBJ2-3; possibly TRBD2 for D (5 bases). Germline CDR1 reads LNHDA; CDR2 reads SQIVND (reference sequence). This CDR3 is built from 16 residues. V was shortened by 3 bases and J by 5 bases, with 18 bases between the two germline ends. The full variable domain, with the rest looked up from reference TRBV19 and TRBJ2-3, is DGGITQSPKYLFRKEGQNVTLSCEQNLNHDAMYWYRQDPGQGLRLIYYSQIVNDFQKGDIAEGYSVSREKKESFPLTVTSAQKNPTAFYLCASSITAAGMGDTQYFGPGTRLTVL.

V usage is TRBV7-2 and J usage is TRBJ1-4; no clear D. Germline V CDR1 and CDR2: SGHTA, FQGNSA. The CDR3 has 15 residues. Trimming shortened V by 1 base and J by 2 bases, and 8 bases separated the two germline ends. CDR3 nucleotides: TGTGCCAGCAGCTTAGTTTGGAGTACTAATGAAAAACTGTTTTTT. Protein product: CASSLVWSTNEKLFF.

This clone has a handful of counts. The gene calls are TRBV7-3 and TRBJ1-2; D ambiguous. The germline CDR1 and CDR2 sequences are SGHTA and FQGTGA. The germline V and J ends were trimmed by 0 bases and 8 bases, with 19 bases remaining between them. The CDR3 totals 16 residues. DNA for the CDR3: TGTGCCAGCAGCTTAACCCCCCTGACGGGCCGAGGGGGCTACACCTTC. Amino acids: CASSLTPLTGRGGYTF.